This T cell receptor beta chain originates from a study of blood T cell repertoires in COVID-19. The authors' processing: Reference gene primer amplification yielded estimated nucleated cell counts. Assay used: immunoSEQ multiplex PCR; TCRdb lists only in-frame clones, some missing. V, J and clone size were drawn from that table, and D and trimming were deduced from the DNA. This sample yields 200,000 to 250,000 clones, of which 86% are seen a single time; 2% to 2.5% belongs to the top ten. The CDR3 is made up of 15 amino acids. V was shortened by 0 bases and J by 1 base, with 9 bases between the two germline ends. Germline CDR1 is MNHEY and CDR2 is SVGAGI.

This clonotype was sampled from a man in his thirties or forties who had recovered from COVID-19. The chain couples TRBV6-5 to TRBJ1-1; D unresolved. Sample: peripheral blood. The CDR3, as DNA: TGTGCCAGCAGTTACTCCAGATTACGGAACACTGAAGCTTTCTTT. Residues: CASSYSRLRNTEAFF.